One TCR beta chain is described in this entry. The sample comes from a study of blood T cell repertoires in COVID-19. Overall study context: Material from acute and convalescent COVID-19 was sourced from the United States, Italy and Spain. PBMCs, B-cell-depleted T cells, or T cells provided the cDNA or gDNA that made up the material.

The CDR3 has 14 residues. CDR1 is MNHEY and CDR2 is SMNVEV in the germline V gene (reference sequence). V shed 2 bases and J shed 2 bases, with 10 bases lying between them. As originally analysed: Amplification with reference gene primers provided the estimates of nucleated cell counts. Data came from immunoSEQ multiplex PCR; TCRdb stores just in-frame clones and leaves some out. The V and J calls and clone size are taken from that table; D and trimming were inferred from the DNA. The repertoire consists of under 20,000 clones, with about 81% occurring once and the leading ten covering 6.5% to 9%. The sequenced sample was peripheral blood. This chain uses TRBV27 with TRBJ2-7; the D gene is possibly TRBD1 (7 bases). The receptor's source is a man between 60 and 75 years old with acute or convalescent COVID-19. The CDR3 sequence: CASSLQGGAYEQYF. The DNA of the CDR3 is TGTGCCAGCAGTTTACAGGGGGGAGCCTACGAGCAGTACTTC.